What follows are 25 T cell receptor beta chains derived from one specimen sequenced in a study of identical twins. TCRdb itself ran the 5' RACE reads through MiXCR, one entry per CDR3 protein. Found here are about 220,000 distinct CDR3 sequences, 6.5% to 8.5% of them singletons; the top ten hold around 1.8%. This sample was shared with a second study, whose subject was yellow fever vaccine responses in identical twins.

The sequencing input was memory (CD45RO+) T cells sorted from blood. The receptors were sampled from a woman under 30 in good health.

This clonotype was seen ten or more times. The V and J genes are TRBV27 and TRBJ2-3; 9 bases match TRBD1. Losses at the gene ends were 6 bases for V and 3 bases for J; bases not matched to a gene: 4. Germline V gene sequence: CDR1 MNHEY, CDR2 SMNVEV (reference sequence). The CDR3 has 14 amino acids. The CDR3 nucleotides read TGTGCCAGCAGGACAGGGGGAAGAACAGATACGCAGTATTTT. Translated: CASRTGGRTDTQYF.

This clonotype was recorded many times. V usage is TRBV5-1 and J usage is TRBJ1-4; 7 nucleotides line up with TRBD1. CDR1 is SGHRS and CDR2 is YFSETQ in the germline V gene. CDR3 length: 15 residues. J gave up 3 bases and V 4 bases, and 6 bases lay outside the gene matches. CDR3 coding DNA: TGCGCCAGCAGCCTAAGACAGGGTTCTAATGAAAAACTGTTTTTT. Translated: CASSLRQGSNEKLFF.

In this sample, this clonotype turned up many times. This chain uses TRBV5-1 with TRBJ2-1; the D is unclear. Trimming stripped 3 bases from V and 0 bases from J, with 7 bases between. This CDR3 comprises 14 residues. Germline CDR1 is SGHRS and CDR2 is YFSETQ. The CDR3 is CASSSVRSYNEQFF. In DNA, the CDR3 is TGCGCCAGCAGCTCCGTTCGCTCCTACAATGAGCAGTTCTTC.

This clonotype was observed at least ten times. The CDR3, as DNA: TGTGCCAGCACCTCCGGGACCCTGGACAAAAACATTCAGTACTTC. Residues: CASTSGTLDKNIQYF. The gene calls are TRBV6-2 or TRBV6-3 and TRBJ2-4, with D perhaps assigned TRBD1 or TRBD2 (5 bases each). Trimming shortened V by 7 bases and J by 3 bases, and 16 bases separated the two germline ends. The length of the CDR3 is 15 residues. From germline, CDR1 is MNHEY and CDR2 SVGEGT.

This clonotype was counted a few times. This sequence joins TRBV28 and TRBJ2-7, with D unresolved. V was trimmed by 6 bases and J by 6 bases, leaving 9 bases between them. This CDR3 is built from 11 residues. Germline CDR1 and CDR2: MDHEN and SYDVKM. CDR3 residues: CASSPGREQYF. CDR3 in DNA: TGTGCCAGCAGCCCCGGGCGCGAGCAGTACTTC.

This clonotype was seen at least ten times. The chain has TRBV27 and TRBJ2-7; the match to TRBD2 covers 14 bases. Trimming took 6 bases from V and 2 from J; bases not matched to a gene: 6. Germline assignment: CDR1 MNHEY and CDR2 SMNVEV (reference sequence). This CDR3 contains 16 residues. CDR3 region: CASSTGTSGRAYEQYF. In DNA form, the CDR3 reads TGTGCCAGCAGCACTGGGACTAGCGGGAGAGCCTACGAGCAGTACTTC.

The gene calls are TRBV10-2 and TRBJ2-2, with 9 bases fitting TRBD2. CDR1 WSHSY and CDR2 SAAADI come from the germline V gene. The CDR3 runs to 16 residues. V shed 2 bases, J shed 0 bases, and the junction held 1 base outside the gene matches. CDR3 in DNA: TGCGCCAGCAGTGAGGCGGGGGGGGCGAACACCGGGGAGCTGTTTTTT. It encodes CASSEAGGANTGELFF.

The table lists this clonotype with a few counts. The V gene is TRBV6-2 or TRBV6-3, the J gene TRBJ2-5; TRBD2 agrees at 13 bases. The junction had 10 bases not matched to a gene; V was cut back by 7 bases and J by 5 bases. In germline, CDR1 is MNHEY, CDR2 SVGEGT. The CDR3 runs to 16 residues. CDR3 residues: CASTKGLAGDGETQYF. As DNA, the CDR3 is TGTGCCAGCACAAAAGGACTAGCGGGAGATGGTGAGACCCAGTACTTC.

The chain joins TRBV2 to TRBJ1-2, with TRBD1 as a possible D gene (5 bases). The CDR3 is made up of 13 amino acids. V lost 4 bases and J 2 bases, leaving 8 bases between the germline ends. Germline CDR1 reads SNHLY; CDR2 reads FYNNEI. Here the CDR3 DNA reads TGTGCCAGCAGTGTTAGGGGAAACTATGGCTACACCTTC. Amino acids: CASSVRGNYGYTF.

As DNA, the CDR3 is TGTGCCAGCAGTTTCCCGGGTATTAATTCACCCCTCCACTTT. It codes for CASSFPGINSPLHF. V gene TRBV6-5 combines with J gene TRBJ1-6; D is uncertain. V was shortened by 4 bases and J by 6 bases, with 10 bases between the two germline ends. The germline V gene has CDR1 MNHEY and CDR2 SVGAGI. This CDR3 spans 14 amino acids.

This clonotype was seen more than once but under ten times. The V call is TRBV7-3, the J call TRBJ2-5; the D call may be TRBD1 or TRBD2 (6 bases each). Per the germline V gene, CDR1 is SGHTA and CDR2 is FQGTGA. The CDR3 extends over 15 amino acids. Between the trimmed V and J ends, which lost 5 bases and 0 bases, there was a span of 13 bases. CDR3 sequence reads: CASSAGGEYQETQYF. Written as DNA, the CDR3 is TGTGCCAGCAGCGCCGGGGGCGAGTACCAAGAGACCCAGTACTTC.

Only a few counts were recorded for this clonotype. The gene calls are TRBV20-1 and TRBJ2-3, with 9 bases identical to TRBD2. This CDR3 has 13 amino acids. Germline CDR1 DFQATT, CDR2 SNEGSKA (reference sequence). The CDR3 is CAGYSGGSDTQYF. The DNA of the CDR3 is TGCGCGGGGTATAGCGGGGGCTCAGATACGCAGTATTTT.

The rearrangement links TRBV7-8 to TRBJ2-5; weak D call: TRBD2 (6 bases). Deletions cut 8 bases from V and 5 bases from J, with 12 bases between. The CDR3 spans 12 residues. Germline CDR1 reads SGHVS; CDR2 reads FQNEAQ. Written as DNA, the CDR3 is TGTGCCAGCGCGGGGCTAGGGGAGACCCAGTACTTC. Translated: CASAGLGETQYF. The full variable domain, completed using reference TRBV7-8 and TRBJ2-5, is GAGVSQSPRYKVAKRGQDVALRCDPISGHVSLFWYQQALGQGPEFLTYFQNEAQLDKSGLPSDRFFAERPEGSVSTLKIQRTQQEDSAVYLCASAGLGETQYFGPGTRLLVL.

This clonotype came up a few times. This CDR3 reads CSAVSGINEQFF. For the CDR3, the DNA is TGCAGTGCTGTTAGCGGGATCAATGAGCAGTTCTTC. The rearrangement uses TRBV20-1 and TRBJ2-1, with TRBD2 matching 8 bases. There are 12 residues in the CDR3. V dropped 5 bases and J dropped 6; count of bases not matched to a gene: 3. Germline CDR1 and CDR2: DFQATT and SNEGSKA (reference sequence).

This clonotype was picked up many times. V is TRBV20-1 and J is TRBJ2-7; no firm D call. Germline lookup yields CDR1 DFQATT and CDR2 SNEGSKA (reference sequence). The V gene lost 6 bases and the J gene lost 0 bases, with 9 bases spanning the gap. The CDR3 has 12 amino acids. The CDR3 DNA sequence: TGCAGTGCCCAGAGCGCCTCCTACGAGCAGTACTTC. Encoded protein: CSAQSASYEQYF.

V is TRBV10-3 and J is TRBJ1-6, with 12 bases identical to TRBD1. V gave up 6 bases and J gave up 7 bases; unmatched junction bases: 10. The CDR3 covers 17 residues. Germline assignment: CDR1 ENHRY and CDR2 SYGVKD. CDR3: CAIRKGQGASLNSPLHF. The CDR3, as DNA: TGTGCCATCAGGAAGGGACAGGGGGCTAGCTTGAATTCACCCCTCCACTTT.

V gene TRBV7-2 combines with J gene TRBJ1-1; weak D call: TRBD1 (5 bases). Germline-derived CDR1 and CDR2 are SGHTA and FQGNSA. The CDR3 runs to 15 residues. Trimming removed 5 bases from V and 0 bases from J, with 13 bases in between. This CDR3 is CASSPGGGLNTEAFF. The CDR3 nucleotides read TGTGCCAGCAGCCCCGGTGGGGGATTGAACACTGAAGCTTTCTTT.

The gene calls are TRBV12-3 or TRBV12-4 and TRBJ2-5; D tentatively fits TRBD1 or TRBD2 (6 bases each). Trimming pared 11 bases from V and 2 bases from J, leaving 27 bases between. CDR3 size: 17 residues. DNA of the CDR3: TGTGCCTTCAGCCCCCCCCTATGGGGGGCGCAGCAAGAGACCCAGTACTTC. Residues: CAFSPPLWGAQQETQYF.

This clonotype was counted only a few times. The chain couples TRBV4-3 to TRBJ2-6; 7 bases align to TRBD1. With 0 bases clipped from V and 2 bases from J, the junction kept 7 bases outside the gene matches. The germline V gene has CDR1 LGHNA and CDR2 YSLEER. This CDR3 is built from 18 residues. Written as DNA, the CDR3 is TGCGCCAGCAGCCAAGATACAGGGGCCACTGCTGGGGCCAACGTCCTGACTTTC. It translates to CASSQDTGATAGANVLTF.

The chain carries TRBV30 and TRBJ1-1; D is undetermined. Germline V lookup: CDR1 GTSNPN, CDR2 SVGIG (reference sequence). The ends were cut back, 2 bases at V and 1 base at J, with 11 bases in the middle. CDR3 length: 14 residues. In nucleotides, the CDR3 is TGTGCCTGGAGTTTCCTTGGTGGGAACACTGAAGCTTTCTTT. Amino acids: CAWSFLGGNTEAFF. The whole variable domain, remainder taken from reference TRBV30 and TRBJ1-1, is SQTIHQWPATLVQPVGSPLSLECTVEGTSNPNLYWYRQAAGRGLQLLFYSVGIGQISSEVPQNLSASRPQDRQFILSSKKLLLSDSGFYLCAWSFLGGNTEAFFGQGTRLTVV.

This clonotype was found a few times. CDR3 coding DNA: TGTGCCAGCTCCTTTAGGAGCCAAGAGACCCAGTACTTC. Protein: CASSFRSQETQYF. The gene calls are TRBV6-2 or TRBV6-3 and TRBJ2-5; D gene ambiguous. Germline CDR1 MNHEY, CDR2 SVGEGT. This CDR3 comprises 13 residues. V lost 8 bases, J lost 1 base, and 11 bases lay in between.

This clonotype has at least ten counts. The genes are TRBV5-6 and TRBJ2-7, with TRBD1 matching over 7 bases. The germline CDR1 and CDR2 sequences are SGHDT and YYEEEE. CDR3 length equals 17 residues. V shed 0 bases and J 3 bases; nucleotides not matched to a gene: 12. CDR3 DNA sequence: TGTGCCAGCAGCTTGGCCGCAAGGAGACAGGGAGTCTACGAGCAGTACTTC. It encodes CASSLAARRQGVYEQYF.

This clonotype showed up many times. DNA for the CDR3: TGTGCCAGCAGCCAAGATCCGGGAGGGGGTTCTGGGGCCAACGTCCTGACTTTC. It specifies CASSQDPGGGSGANVLTF. This chain joins TRBV4-2 and TRBJ2-6, with TRBD2 matching 8 bases. Germline V gene data show CDR1 as LGHNA and CDR2 as YNFKEQ. J lost 1 base, V lost 0 bases, and 5 bases had no gene match. The CDR3 length is 18 residues.

Comment on this clonotype: An end of the junction differs from the germline gene, which may be a read error. This chain links TRBV7-7 with TRBJ2-5; 12 positions agree with TRBD2. The CDR3 has 16 amino acids. Germline lookup yields CDR1 SSHAT and CDR2 FNYEAQ (reference sequence). CDR3: CASSPLAGGGQETQYF. The CDR3 DNA reads TGTGCTAGCAGCCCCCTAGCGGGAGGGGGTCAAGAGACCCAGTACTTC.

Only a few counts were recorded for this clonotype. V usage is TRBV27 and J usage is TRBJ1-1, with 7 bases that match TRBD1. Germline loops: CDR1 MNHEY, CDR2 SMNVEV (reference sequence). V gave up 2 bases and J gave up 0 bases; unmatched junction bases: 3. This CDR3 has 15 residues. The CDR3 loop reads CASSLRQGLNTEAFF. The CDR3 DNA sequence: TGTGCCAGCAGTTTAAGACAGGGTCTGAACACTGAAGCTTTCTTT.